The 17 T cell receptor beta chains presented below share a single source sample, sequenced in a study of cytomegalovirus exposure and HLA in healthy donors. A multiplex PCR was run with 60 Vbeta primers and 13 Jbeta primers. Generated by immunoSEQ multiplex PCR, the TCRdb table keeps only in-frame clones and is missing some. Altogether approximately 210,000 clones are present, roughly 87% being singletons, with the ten largest covering 5.5% to 7.5%. Sequencing was carried out using PBMCs. The receptors were sampled from a man aged 35 to 55 in good health and CMV-seropositive.

The V call is TRBV4-1, the J call TRBJ1-1, with D possibly being TRBD1 (6 bases). The germline CDR1 and CDR2 sequences are MGHRA and YSYEKL. V was cut by 0 bases and J by 5 bases, with 16 bases left in between. The CDR3 runs to 16 residues. The CDR3 loop reads CASSQDRQAPRTEAFF. CDR3 nucleotides: TGCGCCAGCAGCCAAGATAGACAGGCCCCGAGGACTGAAGCTTTCTTT.

This rearrangement joins TRBV5-1 to TRBJ2-2; 9 bases map to TRBD1. CDR3 length: 15 residues. CDR1 and CDR2 (germline): SGHRS, YFSETQ. V shed 5 bases, J shed 5 bases, and the junction held 7 bases outside the gene matches. The CDR3 region is CASRADRGITGELFF. As DNA, the CDR3 is TGCGCCAGCAGGGCTGACAGGGGGATTACCGGGGAGCTGTTTTTT.

This chain connects TRBV18 to TRBJ2-5; 9 bases agree with TRBD1. Losses at the gene ends were 4 bases for V and 2 bases for J; bases not matched to a gene: 5. The CDR3 sequence is 15 residues long. Germline loops: CDR1 KGHSH, CDR2 LQKENI. DNA for the CDR3: TGTGCCAGCTCACAAACAGGGGGCCCTCAAGAGACCCAGTACTTC. It is translated as CASSQTGGPQETQYF.

The chain recombines TRBV10-1 with TRBJ1-4; 11 nucleotides align to TRBD1. The germline gives CDR1 WNHNN, CDR2 SYGVQD (reference sequence). The length of the CDR3 is 13 residues. With 4 bases clipped from V and 8 bases from J, the junction kept 0 bases outside the gene matches. The DNA of the CDR3 is TGCGCCAGCAGTGGGACAGGGGGCGAAAAACTGTTTTTT. Residues: CASSGTGGEKLFF.

The chain combines TRBV7-8 with TRBJ1-1; possible D gene TRBD1, 6 bases. Trimming stripped 1 base from V and 4 bases from J, with 13 bases between. The germline V gene encodes CDR1 SGHVS and CDR2 FQNEAQ. This CDR3 comprises 15 residues. The CDR3 nucleotides are TGTGCCAGCAGCTTAGTCGGTGGACAGATCACTGAAGCTTTCTTT. This translates into CASSLVGGQITEAFF.

This CDR3 is CASSVSTGTSGRRTDTQYF. CDR3 coding DNA: TGTGCCAGTAGTGTCTCGACCGGGACTAGCGGGAGAAGGACAGATACGCAGTATTTT. The genes are TRBV19 and TRBJ2-3, with 14 bases aligning to TRBD2. Per the germline V gene, CDR1 is LNHDA and CDR2 is SQIVND (reference sequence). The CDR3 covers 19 residues. J gave up 3 bases and V 5 bases, and 13 bases lay outside the gene matches.

The chain couples TRBV25-1 to TRBJ2-3, with 7 bases aligning to TRBD1. This CDR3 is built from 15 residues. The V gene end was trimmed by 7 bases and the J gene end by 0 bases; junction bases not matched to a gene: 7. From germline, CDR1 is MGHDK and CDR2 SYGVNS. CDR3 coding DNA: TGTGCCAGCACAGTCGGACAGGTCAGCACAGATACGCAGTATTTT. As protein: CASTVGQVSTDTQYF.

This chain links TRBV2 with TRBJ2-4; D gene ambiguous. The CDR3 totals 14 residues. Germline CDR1 reads SNHLY; CDR2 reads FYNNEI. V was cut by 6 bases and J by 1 base, with 10 bases left in between. CDR3 bases: TGTGCCAGCAGGGCAGAACAGGCCAAAAACATTCAGTACTTC. Translation gives CASRAEQAKNIQYF.

This clone showed up just a few times. The chain links TRBV12-5 to TRBJ1-2; no clear D gene. Germline V gene sequence: CDR1 LGHNT, CDR2 FRNRAP. The CDR3 contains 13 residues. The V gene lost 6 bases and the J gene lost 0 bases, with 8 bases spanning the gap. The CDR3 region has the DNA TGTGCTAGTGGAGCGGGAGCTAACTATGGCTACACCTTC. This encodes CASGAGANYGYTF.

The V gene is TRBV6-5, the J gene TRBJ1-2, with 9 bases matching TRBD1. J lost 4 bases, V lost 6 bases, and 9 bases had no gene match. Germline assignment: CDR1 MNHEY and CDR2 SVGAGI. The CDR3 totals 15 residues. The CDR3 DNA follows: TGTGCCAGCAGGCCCGGGACAGGGATCCTCTATGGCTACACCTTC. It specifies CASRPGTGILYGYTF.

This sequence joins TRBV7-8 and TRBJ2-1; D not resolved. The CDR3 is made up of 15 amino acids. Germline V gene lookup returns CDR1 SGHVS and CDR2 FQNEAQ. Trimming shortened V by 4 bases and J by 0 bases, and 10 bases separated the two germline ends. In nucleotides, the CDR3 is TGTGCCAGCAGCTCGAGCGAGAGCTCCTACAATGAGCAGTTCTTC. Its translation: CASSSSESSYNEQFF.

The chain joins TRBV10-3 to TRBJ2-3, with 8 bases identical to TRBD1. V was clipped by 8 bases and J by 6 bases; unmatched bases: 7. The CDR3 extends over 13 amino acids. Germline CDR1 ENHRY, CDR2 SYGVKD. The CDR3 coding sequence is TGTGCCATCTCCTCCAGGGGGCCTGATACGCAGTATTTT. Translated: CAISSRGPDTQYF.

This chain links TRBV5-1 with TRBJ2-5, with 7 bases lining up with TRBD1. The CDR3 runs 14 residues. The V gene's germline CDR1 is SGHRS and CDR2 YFSETQ. V was clipped by 4 bases and J by 2 bases; unmatched bases: 5. CDR3: CASSHTTGQETQYF. The CDR3 DNA reads as TGCGCCAGCAGCCACACGACAGGGCAAGAGACCCAGTACTTC.

The chain links TRBV18 to TRBJ1-5; 7 bases align to TRBD1. V lost 4 bases and J lost 3; bases outside the gene matches: 3. Germline values: CDR1 KGHSH, CDR2 LQKENI. This CDR3 comprises 14 residues. The CDR3 DNA reads as TGTGCCAGCTCACTTGGGACAGACAATCAGCCCCAGCATTTT. It specifies CASSLGTDNQPQHF. Using reference TRBV18 and TRBJ1-5 for the parts outside the CDR3, the full variable domain is NAGVMQNPRHLVRRRGQEARLRCSPMKGHSHVYWYRQLPEEGLKFMVYLQKENIIDESGMPKERFSAEFPKEGPSILRIQQVVRGDSAAYFCASSLGTDNQPQHFGDGTRLSIL.

This clone was seen a single time. The chain uses TRBV6-6 and TRBJ2-3; D not certain. The germline V and J ends were trimmed by 10 bases and 0 bases, with 17 bases remaining between them. CDR3 length equals 15 residues. Germline V gene sequence: CDR1 MNHNY, CDR2 SVGAGI (reference sequence). This CDR3 reads CAICNSGSSTDTQYF. CDR3 nucleotides: TGTGCCATCTGTAACTCGGGCTCTAGCACAGATACGCAGTATTTT.

This rearrangement joins TRBV7-8 to TRBJ1-1; TRBD1 agrees at 12 bases. This CDR3 contains 16 residues. Germline CDR1 reads SGHVS; CDR2 reads FQNEAQ. Losses at the gene ends were 3 bases for V and 4 bases for J; bases not matched to a gene: 6. This chain's CDR3 is CASSFGTGGVITEAFF. CDR3 nucleotide sequence: TGTGCCAGCAGCTTCGGGACAGGGGGCGTCATCACTGAAGCTTTCTTT.

The J gene is TRBJ1-5, the V gene TRBV30; possible D gene TRBD1, 6 bases. With 1 base removed from V and 5 bases from J, the gap between germline ends came to 12 bases. This CDR3 contains 14 residues. Germline V CDR1 and CDR2: GTSNPN, SVGIG (reference sequence). For the CDR3, the DNA is TGTGCCTGGAGTGGACAGGACTTCTATCAGCCCCAGCATTTT. It specifies CAWSGQDFYQPQHF.